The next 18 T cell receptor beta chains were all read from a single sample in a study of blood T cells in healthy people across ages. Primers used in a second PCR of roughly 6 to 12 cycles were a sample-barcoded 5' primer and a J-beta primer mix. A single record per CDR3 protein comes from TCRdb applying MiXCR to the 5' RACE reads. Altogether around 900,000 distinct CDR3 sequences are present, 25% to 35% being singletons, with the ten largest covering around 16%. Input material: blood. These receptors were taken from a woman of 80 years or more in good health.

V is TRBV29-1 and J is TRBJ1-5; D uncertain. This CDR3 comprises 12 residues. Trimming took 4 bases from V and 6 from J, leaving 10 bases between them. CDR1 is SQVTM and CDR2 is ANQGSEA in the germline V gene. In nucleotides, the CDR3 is TGCAGCGTTGGCCAGGTTGGTCAGCCCCAGCATTTT. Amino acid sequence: CSVGQVGQPQHF.

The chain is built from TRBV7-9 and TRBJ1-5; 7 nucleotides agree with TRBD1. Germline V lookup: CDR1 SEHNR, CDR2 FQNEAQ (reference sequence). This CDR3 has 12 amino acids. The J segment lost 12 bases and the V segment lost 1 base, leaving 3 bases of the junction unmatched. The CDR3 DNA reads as TGTGCCAGCAGCTTAGAAGGGACAGACCAGCATTTT. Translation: CASSLEGTDQHF. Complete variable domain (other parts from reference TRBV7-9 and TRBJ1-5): DTGVSQNPRHKITKRGQNVTFRCDPISEHNRLYWYRQTLGQGPEFLTYFQNEAQLEKSRLLSDRFSAERPKGSFSTLEIQRTEQGDSAMYLCASSLEGTDQHFGDGTRLSIL.

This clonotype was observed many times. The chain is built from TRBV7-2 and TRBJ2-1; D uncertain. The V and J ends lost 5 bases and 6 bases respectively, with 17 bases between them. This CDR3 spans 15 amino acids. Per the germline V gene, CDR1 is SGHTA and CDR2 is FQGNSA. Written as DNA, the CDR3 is TGTGCCAGCAGCCCCTCTGGTCTGATCCCCAATGAGCAGTTCTTC. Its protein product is CASSPSGLIPNEQFF.

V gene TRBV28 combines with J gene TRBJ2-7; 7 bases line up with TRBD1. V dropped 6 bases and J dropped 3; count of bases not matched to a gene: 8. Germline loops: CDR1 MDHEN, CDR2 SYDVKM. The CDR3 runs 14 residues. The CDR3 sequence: CASRPIQGVYEQYF. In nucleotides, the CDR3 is TGTGCCAGCAGGCCTATCCAGGGGGTCTACGAGCAGTACTTC.

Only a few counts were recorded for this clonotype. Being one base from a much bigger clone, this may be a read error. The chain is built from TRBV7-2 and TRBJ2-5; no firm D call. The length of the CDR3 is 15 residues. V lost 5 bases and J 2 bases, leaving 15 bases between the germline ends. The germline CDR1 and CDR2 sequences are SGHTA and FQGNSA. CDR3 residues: CASSRGFEVQETQYF. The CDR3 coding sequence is TGTGCCAGCAGCCGAGGATTCGAAGTACAAGAGACCCAGTACTTC.

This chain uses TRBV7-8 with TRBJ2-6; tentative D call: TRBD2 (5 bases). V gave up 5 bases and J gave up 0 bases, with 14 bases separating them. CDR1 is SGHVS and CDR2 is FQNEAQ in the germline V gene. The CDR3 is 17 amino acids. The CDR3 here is CASSPRVYSSGANVLTF. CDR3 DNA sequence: TGTGCCAGCAGCCCGCGGGTGTACAGCTCTGGGGCCAACGTCCTGACTTTC.

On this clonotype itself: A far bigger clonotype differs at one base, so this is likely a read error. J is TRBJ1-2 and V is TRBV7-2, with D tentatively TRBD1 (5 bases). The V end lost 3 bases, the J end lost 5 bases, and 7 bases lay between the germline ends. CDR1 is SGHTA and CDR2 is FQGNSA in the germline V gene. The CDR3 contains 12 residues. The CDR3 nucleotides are TGTGCCAGCAGCTTCGACAGATATGGCTACACCTTC. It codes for CASSFDRYGYTF.

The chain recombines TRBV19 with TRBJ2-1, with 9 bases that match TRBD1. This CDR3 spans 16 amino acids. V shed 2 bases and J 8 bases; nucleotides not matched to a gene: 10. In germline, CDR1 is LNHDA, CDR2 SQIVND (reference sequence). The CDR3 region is CASSIRPTGGGHEQFF. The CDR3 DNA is TGTGCCAGTAGTATAAGGCCGACAGGGGGAGGGCATGAGCAGTTCTTC.

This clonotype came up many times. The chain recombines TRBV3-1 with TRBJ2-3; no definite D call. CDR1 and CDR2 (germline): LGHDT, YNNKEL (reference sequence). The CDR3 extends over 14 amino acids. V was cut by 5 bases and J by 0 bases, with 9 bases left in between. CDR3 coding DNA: TGTGCCAGCAGCAAGGGTGCTAGCACAGATACGCAGTATTTT. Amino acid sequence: CASSKGASTDTQYF.

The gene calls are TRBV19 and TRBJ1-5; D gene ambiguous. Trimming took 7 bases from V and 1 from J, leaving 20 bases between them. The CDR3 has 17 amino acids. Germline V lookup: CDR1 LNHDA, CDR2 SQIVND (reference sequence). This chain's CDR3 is CASTKTPGSGSNQPQHF. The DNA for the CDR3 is TGTGCCAGTACCAAAACTCCGGGGTCAGGAAGCAATCAGCCCCAGCATTTT. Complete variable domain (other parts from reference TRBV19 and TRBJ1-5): DGGITQSPKYLFRKEGQNVTLSCEQNLNHDAMYWYRQDPGQGLRLIYYSQIVNDFQKGDIAEGYSVSREKKESFPLTVTSAQKNPTAFYLCASTKTPGSGSNQPQHFGDGTRLSIL.

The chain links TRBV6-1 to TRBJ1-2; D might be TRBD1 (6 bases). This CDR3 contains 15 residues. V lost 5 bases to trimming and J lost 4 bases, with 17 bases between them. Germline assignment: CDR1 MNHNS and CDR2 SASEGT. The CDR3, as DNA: TGTGCCAGCAGTAGCCGGGACACCCTTAGCTATGGCTACACCTTC. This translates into CASSSRDTLSYGYTF.

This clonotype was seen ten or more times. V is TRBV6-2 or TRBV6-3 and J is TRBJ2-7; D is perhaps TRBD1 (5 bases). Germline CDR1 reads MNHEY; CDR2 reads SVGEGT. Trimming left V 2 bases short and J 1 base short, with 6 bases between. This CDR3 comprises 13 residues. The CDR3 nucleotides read TGTGCCAGCAGTTACGACAGATCCTACGAGCAGTACTTC. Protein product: CASSYDRSYEQYF.

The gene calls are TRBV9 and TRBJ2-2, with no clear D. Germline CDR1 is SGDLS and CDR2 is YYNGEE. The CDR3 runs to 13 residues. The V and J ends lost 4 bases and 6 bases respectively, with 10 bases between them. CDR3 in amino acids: CASSPPGAGELFF. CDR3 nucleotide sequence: TGTGCCAGCAGCCCCCCGGGCGCCGGGGAGCTGTTTTTT.

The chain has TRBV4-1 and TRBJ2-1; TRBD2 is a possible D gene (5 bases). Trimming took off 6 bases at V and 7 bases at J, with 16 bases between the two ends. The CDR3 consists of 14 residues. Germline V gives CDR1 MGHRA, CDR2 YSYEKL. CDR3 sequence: CASSPSRGINEQFF. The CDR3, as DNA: TGCGCCAGCAGTCCCAGCCGAGGGATTAATGAGCAGTTCTTC.

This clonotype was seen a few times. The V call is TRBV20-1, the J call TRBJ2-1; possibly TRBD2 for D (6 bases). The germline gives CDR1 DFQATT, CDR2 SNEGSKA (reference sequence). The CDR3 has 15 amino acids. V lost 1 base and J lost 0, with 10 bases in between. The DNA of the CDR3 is TGCAGTGCTAGAGCGGGCGGGGTCTCCTACAATGAGCAGTTCTTC. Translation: CSARAGGVSYNEQFF.

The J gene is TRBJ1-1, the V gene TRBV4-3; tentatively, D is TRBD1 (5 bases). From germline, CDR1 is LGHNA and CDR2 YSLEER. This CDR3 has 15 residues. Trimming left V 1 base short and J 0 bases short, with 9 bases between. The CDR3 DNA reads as TGCGCCAGCAGCCAAGTTTGGGGCCTGAACACTGAAGCTTTCTTT. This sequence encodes CASSQVWGLNTEAFF.

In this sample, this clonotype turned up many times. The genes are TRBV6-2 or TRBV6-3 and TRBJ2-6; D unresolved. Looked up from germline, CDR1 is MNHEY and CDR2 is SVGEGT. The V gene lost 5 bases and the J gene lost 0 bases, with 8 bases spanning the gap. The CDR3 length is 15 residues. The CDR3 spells CASSRLNSGANVLTF. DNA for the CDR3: TGTGCCAGCAGTCGCCTCAACTCTGGGGCCAACGTCCTGACTTTC.

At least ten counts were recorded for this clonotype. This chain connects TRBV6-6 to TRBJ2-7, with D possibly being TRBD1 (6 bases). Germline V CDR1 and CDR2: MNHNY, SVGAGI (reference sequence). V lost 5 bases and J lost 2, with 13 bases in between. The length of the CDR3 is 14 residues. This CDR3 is CASSTTGETYEQYF. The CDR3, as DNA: TGTGCCAGCAGTACGACAGGTGAGACCTACGAGCAGTACTTC.